The clone carrying this T cell receptor (beta chain) was recorded a few times. MiXCR was run by TCRdb on the reads, yielding one entry per CDR3 protein. The sample lists fewer than 300,000 distinct CDR3 sequences, roughly 26% occurring once. This record belongs to a study of T cell repertoires in cytomegalovirus infection. Background on the study: TCR beta signatures that were public indicated CMV infection and matching HLA type.

The origin of this receptor is a human donor in good health (CMV status not recorded). Some clones in this sample may be carry-over from other donors' samples. The specimen sequenced was PBMCs.

This chain's CDR3 is CASSLVSPAGNEQFF. Written as DNA, the CDR3 is TGTGCCAGCAGCTTAGTGAGCCCCGCAGGGAATGAGCAGTTCTTC. This rearrangement joins TRBV7-2 to TRBJ2-1; possibly TRBD1 for D (5 bases). This CDR3 has 15 residues. From germline, CDR1 is SGHTA and CDR2 FQGNSA. Trimming cost V 1 base and J 7 bases, with 14 bases left between them.